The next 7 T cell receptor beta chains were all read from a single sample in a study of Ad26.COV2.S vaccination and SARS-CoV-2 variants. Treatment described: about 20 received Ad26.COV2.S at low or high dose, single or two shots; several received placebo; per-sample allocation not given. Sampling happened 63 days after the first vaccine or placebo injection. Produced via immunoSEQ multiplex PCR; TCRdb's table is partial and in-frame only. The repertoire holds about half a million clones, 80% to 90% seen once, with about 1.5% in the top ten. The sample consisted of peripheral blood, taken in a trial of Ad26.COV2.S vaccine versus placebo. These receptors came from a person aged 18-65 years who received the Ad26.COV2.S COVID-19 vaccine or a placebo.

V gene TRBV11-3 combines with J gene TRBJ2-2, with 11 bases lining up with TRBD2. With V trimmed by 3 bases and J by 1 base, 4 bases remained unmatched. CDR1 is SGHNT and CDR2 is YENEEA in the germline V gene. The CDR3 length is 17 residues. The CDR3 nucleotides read TGTGCCAGCAGCTTTAGTGGGACTAGCGGGAACACCGGGGAGCTGTTTTTT. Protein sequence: CASSFSGTSGNTGELFF.

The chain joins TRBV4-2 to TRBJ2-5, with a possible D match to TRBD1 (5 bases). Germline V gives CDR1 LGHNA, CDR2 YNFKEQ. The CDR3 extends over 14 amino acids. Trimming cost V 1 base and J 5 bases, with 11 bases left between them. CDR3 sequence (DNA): TGTGCCAGCAGCCAAGTCGACAGTATGGAGACCCAGTACTTC. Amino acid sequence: CASSQVDSMETQYF.

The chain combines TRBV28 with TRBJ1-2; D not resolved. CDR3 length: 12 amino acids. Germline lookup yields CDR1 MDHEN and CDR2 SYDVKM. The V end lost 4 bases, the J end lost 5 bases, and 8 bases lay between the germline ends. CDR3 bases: TGTGCCAGCAGTTCCCTACAGTATGGCTACACCTTC. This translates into CASSSLQYGYTF.

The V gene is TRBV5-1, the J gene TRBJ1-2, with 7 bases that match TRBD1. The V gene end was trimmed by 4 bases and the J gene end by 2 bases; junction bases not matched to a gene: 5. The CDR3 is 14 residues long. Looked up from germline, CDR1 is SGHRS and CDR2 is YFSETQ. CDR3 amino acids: CASSLGDRNYGYTF. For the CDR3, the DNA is TGCGCCAGCAGCCTAGGGGACAGAAACTATGGCTACACCTTC.

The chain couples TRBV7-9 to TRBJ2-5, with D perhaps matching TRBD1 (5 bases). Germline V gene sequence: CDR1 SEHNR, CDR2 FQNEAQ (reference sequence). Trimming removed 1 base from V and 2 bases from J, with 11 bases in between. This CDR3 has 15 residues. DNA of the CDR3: TGTGCCAGCAGCTTAGTTGACAGAGCACAAGAGACCCAGTACTTC. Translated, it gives CASSLVDRAQETQYF.

The CDR3 region is CASRYERNTEAFF. CDR3 DNA sequence: TGTGCCAGCAGGTACGAGAGGAACACTGAAGCTTTCTTT. The chain has TRBV6-5 and TRBJ1-1; the D is unclear. The germline gives CDR1 MNHEY, CDR2 SVGAGI. Trimming left V 6 bases short and J 1 base short, with 9 bases between. The CDR3 runs to 13 residues.

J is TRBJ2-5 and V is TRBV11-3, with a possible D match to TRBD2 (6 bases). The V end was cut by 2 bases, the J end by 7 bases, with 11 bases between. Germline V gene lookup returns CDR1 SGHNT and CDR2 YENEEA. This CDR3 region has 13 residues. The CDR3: CASSLNPGGTQYF. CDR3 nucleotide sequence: TGTGCCAGCAGCTTAAATCCCGGGGGGACCCAGTACTTC.